This T cell receptor (beta chain) was recovered during a study of blood T cells in healthy people across ages. The CDR3 is 15 residues long. Germline lookup yields CDR1 LNHNV and CDR2 YYDKDF (reference sequence). On this clonotype itself: An end of the junction does not agree with germline; a read error may underlie this.

The authors ran a second PCR of about 6 to 11 cycles using a sample-barcoded 5' primer and a J-beta primer mix. TCRdb processed the 5' RACE reads anew with MiXCR; each CDR3 protein has one entry. The sample lists approximately 800,000 distinct CDR3 sequences, 20% to 25% occurring once. This same sample was also part of a study on T cells of mothers and their children.

The origin of this receptor is a boy under 18 in good health. The chain recombines TRBV15 with TRBJ2-1; the D call may be TRBD1 or TRBD2 (5 bases each). The material sequenced was blood. In DNA, the CDR3 is TGTGCCACAACGGGACGGAGAAGCTCCCACAATGAGCAGTTCTTC. Protein product: CATTGRRSSHNEQFF.